One and the same sample provided the 10 T cell receptor beta chains below, sequenced in a study of OX40 agonist ivuxolimab in advanced cancers. This table comes from immunoSEQ multiplex PCR, and its TCRdb copy is limited to in-frame clones, with some not included. The table lists roughly 100,000 clones, about 85% of them singletons. The sequenced sample was CD4+ or CD8+ T cells sorted from blood, obtained in a trial of the OX40 agonist ivuxolimab. The receptor source for this set is an adult with an advanced solid tumor such as melanoma, head and neck, liver or kidney cancer.

The chain employs TRBV4-3 and TRBJ1-1; D ambiguous. V lost 0 bases and J lost 5, with 13 bases in between. The length of the CDR3 is 15 residues. The germline V gene has CDR1 LGHNA and CDR2 YSLEER. Written as DNA, the CDR3 is TGCGCCAGCAGCCAAGAAAGCAGGAGTCGGACTGAAGCTTTCTTT. It is translated as CASSQESRSRTEAFF.

The CDR3 here is CAISDSGGNEQFF. The CDR3 nucleotides read TGTGCCATCAGTGACTCAGGGGGCAATGAGCAGTTCTTC. The chain joins TRBV10-3 to TRBJ2-1; 7 bases agree with TRBD1. The CDR3 sequence is 13 residues long. Germline CDR1 is ENHRY and CDR2 is SYGVKD. With V trimmed by 3 bases and J by 6 bases, 2 bases remained unmatched.

V gene TRBV9 combines with J gene TRBJ1-4, with D possibly being TRBD1 (6 bases). Trimming took 3 bases from V and 5 from J, leaving 11 bases between them. The CDR3 extends over 14 amino acids. Germline V lookup: CDR1 SGDLS, CDR2 YYNGEE. The CDR3 bases are TGTGCCAGCAGCGCTACAGGGTTAAATGAAAAACTGTTTTTT. Translating gives CASSATGLNEKLFF.

This clone was counted once. The V gene is TRBV7-2, the J gene TRBJ2-1, with 7 positions matching TRBD2. This CDR3 has 14 residues. Germline CDR1 is SGHTA and CDR2 is FQGNSA. With V trimmed by 3 bases and J by 5 bases, 4 bases remained unmatched. CDR3 DNA: TGTGCCAGCAGCTTCCCTAGCGGTAACAATGAGCAGTTCTTC. As protein: CASSFPSGNNEQFF. The complete variable domain, with remaining parts taken from reference TRBV7-2 and TRBJ2-1, reads GAGVSQSPSNKVTEKGKDVELRCDPISGHTALYWYRQSLGQGLEFLIYFQGNSAPDKSGLPSDRFSAERTGGSVSTLTIQRTQQEDSAVYLCASSFPSGNNEQFFGPGTRLTVL.

This clone showed up just a few times. The V and J genes are TRBV28 and TRBJ1-2, with no clear D. Germline V gene data show CDR1 as MDHEN and CDR2 as SYDVKM. Between the trimmed V and J ends, which lost 8 bases and 1 base, there was a span of 11 bases. This CDR3 contains 13 residues. The CDR3 is CASQTQDNYGYTF. The CDR3, as DNA: TGTGCCAGCCAGACTCAGGATAACTATGGCTACACCTTC.

This chain joins TRBV6-6 and TRBJ2-2; tentatively, D is TRBD2 (5 bases). Deletions cut 8 bases from V and 5 bases from J, with 12 bases between. The CDR3 consists of 13 residues. In germline, CDR1 is MNHNY, CDR2 SVGAGI (reference sequence). The CDR3 region is CASLRTGTGELFF. The CDR3 coding sequence is TGTGCCAGCTTGCGAACGGGGACCGGGGAGCTGTTTTTT.

The table lists this clone with a count of one. This sequence joins TRBV28 and TRBJ2-5; TRBD2 might be the D (6 bases). The CDR3 consists of 14 residues. Germline-derived CDR1 and CDR2 are MDHEN and SYDVKM. Trimming stripped 6 bases from V and 1 base from J, with 12 bases between. The CDR3 protein is CASRPGTFQETQYF. CDR3 in DNA: TGTGCCAGCAGACCTGGGACTTTCCAAGAGACCCAGTACTTC.

This clone was seen once. The chain couples TRBV13 to TRBJ2-5; D is perhaps TRBD1 or TRBD2 (6 bases each). The DNA end is more similar to TRBJ2-7, so the J call may be wrong. Germline CDR1 PRHDT, CDR2 FYEKMQ (reference sequence). The CDR3 is 15 amino acids. The CDR3: CASSLEVGGLSEQYF. CDR3 bases: TGTGCCAGCAGCTTAGAGGTGGGGGGCCTAAGCGAGCAGTACTTC.

This clone was seen more than once but under ten times. This chain uses TRBV30 with TRBJ2-2; D may match TRBD1 or TRBD2 (5 bases each). Germline V gives CDR1 GTSNPN, CDR2 SVGIG (reference sequence). This CDR3 has 14 amino acids. Deletions cut 4 bases from V and 0 bases from J, with 9 bases between. The DNA for the CDR3 is TGTGCCTGGACCGGGACCGCGAACACCGGGGAGCTGTTTTTT. It encodes CAWTGTANTGELFF. Drawing the rest from reference TRBV30 and TRBJ2-2, the complete variable domain is SQTIHQWPATLVQPVGSPLSLECTVEGTSNPNLYWYRQAAGRGLQLLFYSVGIGQISSEVPQNLSASRPQDRQFILSSKKLLLSDSGFYLCAWTGTANTGELFFGEGSRLTVL.

DNA of the CDR3: TGTGCCAGCAGTGAAAGTGGCAGGGTCGAAGAGACCCAGTACTTC. Its translation is CASSESGRVEETQYF. This chain joins TRBV6-1 and TRBJ2-5, with D perhaps matching TRBD1 (5 bases). The CDR3 is made up of 15 amino acids. Deletions cut 2 bases from V and 3 bases from J, with 13 bases between. Germline lookup yields CDR1 MNHNS and CDR2 SASEGT.